The source of this TCR beta chain is a study of cytomegalovirus exposure and HLA in healthy donors. Study-wide results and limits: In a later analysis, HLA-associated beta chains showed higher expansion and lower generation probabilities than comparable chains. Sequencing had likely introduced a cluster of highly shared sequence variants as an artifact.

V was shortened by 5 bases and J by 2 bases, with 6 bases between the two germline ends. CDR1 and CDR2 from the germline V gene are SGHVS and FQNEAQ. The CDR3 loop spans 12 amino acids. Only one count was recorded for this clone. Its antigen is undetermined. The PCR employed 60 Vbeta primers together with 13 Jbeta primers. Data came from immunoSEQ multiplex PCR; TCRdb stores just in-frame clones and leaves some out. Seen here are 150,000 to 250,000 clones, roughly 78% observed once, and the top ten hold around 1.6%. The receptor's source is a girl aged 5-17 years in good health and CMV-seropositive. The sequenced sample consisted of PBMCs. The chain combines TRBV7-8 with TRBJ1-2; D gene uncertain. CDR3 bases: TGTGCCAGCAGCCGCGCGAACTATGGCTACACCTTC. It specifies CASSRANYGYTF. The variable domain in full, with the rest retrieved from reference TRBV7-8 and TRBJ1-2, is GAGVSQSPRYKVAKRGQDVALRCDPISGHVSLFWYQQALGQGPEFLTYFQNEAQLDKSGLPSDRFFAERPEGSVSTLKIQRTQQEDSAVYLCASSRANYGYTFGSGTRLTVV.